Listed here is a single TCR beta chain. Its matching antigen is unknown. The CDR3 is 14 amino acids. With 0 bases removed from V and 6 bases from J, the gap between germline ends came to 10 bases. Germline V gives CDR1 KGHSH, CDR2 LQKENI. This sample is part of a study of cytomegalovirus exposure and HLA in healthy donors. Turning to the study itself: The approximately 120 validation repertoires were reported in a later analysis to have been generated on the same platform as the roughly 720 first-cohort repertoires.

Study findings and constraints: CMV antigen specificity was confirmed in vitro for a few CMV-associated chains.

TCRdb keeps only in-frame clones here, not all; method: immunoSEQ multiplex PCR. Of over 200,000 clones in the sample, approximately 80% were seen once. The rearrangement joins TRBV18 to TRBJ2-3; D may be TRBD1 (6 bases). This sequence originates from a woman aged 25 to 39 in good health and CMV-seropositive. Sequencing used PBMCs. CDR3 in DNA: TGTGCCAGCTCACCACCCGCAGGGGTGGATACGCAGTATTTT. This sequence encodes CASSPPAGVDTQYF.